This TCR beta chain came from a study of chemoradiotherapy in HPV16-positive cancers. Study outcomes and limitations: For HPV16-positive patients, expanding HPV-responsive T cells associated with longer recurrence-free survival. During treatment, candidate HPV-specific clones and E7-related motifs expanded in tumor.

The repertoire was sequenced with immunoSEQ multiplex PCR; TCRdb's copy has only in-frame clones and lacks some. Of 53,000 or so clones listed, under 95% are singletons. As for this clone: Its matching antigen is unknown.

This clonotype was sampled from a human donor with HPV-associated anogenital cancer. Sequencing was performed on blood, taken from a patient who underwent chemoradiotherapy.

The CDR3 protein is CASSLETRETQYF. In DNA form, the CDR3 reads TGCGCCAGCAGCTTGGAGACTCGAGAGACCCAGTACTTC. This sequence joins TRBV5-1 and TRBJ2-5; D gene uncertain. V was pared by 0 bases and J by 4 bases, with 7 bases between. The CDR3 is made up of 13 amino acids. Germline loops: CDR1 SGHRS, CDR2 YFSETQ.